The 14 T cell receptor beta chains presented below share a single source sample, sequenced in a study of T cells in Graves' hyperthyroidism and ophthalmopathy. TCR beta CDR3 region amplification was performed from RNA transcripts. The primer set for the first-round RT-PCR of the TCR CDR3 was HTBI. TCRdb passed the multiplex PCR reads through MiXCR, listing each CDR3 protein once. The sample includes roughly 170,000 distinct CDR3 sequences, over 15% of them seen just once. The sequenced sample consisted of blood. All receptors derive from a woman in her 50s with Graves' hyperthyroidism.

This clonotype was recorded many times. The chain combines TRBV12-3 or TRBV12-4 with TRBJ1-5; no reliable D call. CDR3 size: 15 residues. V lost 2 bases and J lost 0, with 8 bases in between. CDR3 sequence (DNA): TGTGCCAGCAGTTTATCAGGCGATAGCAATCAGCCCCAGCATTTT. This codes for CASSLSGDSNQPQHF.

This clonotype was detected many times. The chain is built from TRBV28 and TRBJ1-6; a weak D match, TRBD1 (6 bases). Trimming pared 3 bases from V and 9 bases from J, leaving 15 bases between. The CDR3 extends over 15 amino acids. Germline CDR1 MDHEN, CDR2 SYDVKM. The DNA of the CDR3 is TGTGCCAGCAGTTTGGGGACACTGGGGAGTTCACCCCTCCACTTT. As protein: CASSLGTLGSSPLHF. Complete variable domain (other parts from reference TRBV28 and TRBJ1-6): DVKVTQSSRYLVKRTGEKVFLECVQDMDHENMFWYRQDPGLGLRLIYFSYDVKMKEKGDIPEGYSVSREKKERFSLILESASTNQTSMYLCASSLGTLGSSPLHFGNGTRLTVT.

This clonotype was found a few times. The rearrangement uses TRBV18 and TRBJ2-2; 7 nucleotides align to TRBD1. J lost 3 bases, V lost 1 base, and 2 bases had no gene match. CDR1 KGHSH and CDR2 LQKENI come from the germline V gene. This CDR3 spans 15 amino acids. The DNA of the CDR3 is TGTGCCAGCTCACCACTCGGGACAGACACCGGGGAGCTGTTTTTT. Its protein is CASSPLGTDTGELFF. The complete variable domain, with remaining parts taken from reference TRBV18 and TRBJ2-2, reads NAGVMQNPRHLVRRRGQEARLRCSPMKGHSHVYWYRQLPEEGLKFMVYLQKENIIDESGMPKERFSAEFPKEGPSILRIQQVVRGDSAAYFCASSPLGTDTGELFFGEGSRLTVL.

CDR3 sequence: CASSLANMNTEAFF. The CDR3 nucleotides are TGTGCCAGCAGCTTGGCCAATATGAACACTGAAGCTTTCTTT. The V gene is TRBV5-4, the J gene TRBJ1-1; no reliable D call. The V gene lost 0 bases and the J gene lost 0 bases, with 6 bases spanning the gap. CDR1 SGHNT and CDR2 YYREEE come from the germline V gene (reference sequence). The CDR3 is made up of 14 amino acids.

There are many counts of this clonotype. The CDR3 is CASSQGSTLSGNTIYF. The DNA for the CDR3 is TGCGCCAGCAGCCAAGGCTCGACACTCTCTGGAAACACCATATATTTT. The gene calls are TRBV4-1 and TRBJ1-3; D remains ambiguous. CDR1 MGHRA and CDR2 YSYEKL come from the germline V gene. Trimming left V 1 base short and J 0 bases short, with 10 bases between. This CDR3 spans 16 amino acids.

The V and J genes are TRBV19 and TRBJ2-7; 11 bases fit TRBD2. The length of the CDR3 is 13 residues. J lost 6 bases, V lost 3 bases, and 1 base had no gene match. Germline loops: CDR1 LNHDA, CDR2 SQIVND (reference sequence). As DNA, the CDR3 is TGTGCCAGTAGTATTGGGACTAGCGGCGAGCAGTACTTC. It codes for CASSIGTSGEQYF.

This clonotype was found many times. V usage is TRBV19 and J usage is TRBJ2-5; maybe TRBD2 (5 bases). Trimming shortened V by 6 bases and J by 5 bases, and 16 bases separated the two germline ends. The CDR3 sequence is 14 residues long. Germline V gene lookup returns CDR1 LNHDA and CDR2 SQIVND (reference sequence). CDR3 nucleotides: TGTGCCAGTAGCCTCAGAGGGTTCTTGGAGACCCAGTACTTC. Residues: CASSLRGFLETQYF. Together with reference TRBV19 and TRBJ2-5, the CDR3 gives the full variable domain: DGGITQSPKYLFRKEGQNVTLSCEQNLNHDAMYWYRQDPGQGLRLIYYSQIVNDFQKGDIAEGYSVSREKKESFPLTVTSAQKNPTAFYLCASSLRGFLETQYFGPGTRLLVL.

There are a few counts of this clonotype. The chain employs TRBV6-1 and TRBJ2-1, with D hard to call. Germline CDR1 and CDR2: MNHNS and SASEGT. V was trimmed by 6 bases and J by 3 bases, leaving 15 bases between them. This CDR3 is 15 amino acids long. The CDR3: CASRDPGEDYNEQFF. The CDR3 DNA sequence: TGTGCCAGCAGAGACCCTGGAGAAGACTACAATGAGCAGTTCTTC.

This clonotype was detected ten times or more. The rearrangement uses TRBV6-1 and TRBJ1-1, with D hard to call. The ends were cut back, 5 bases at V and 0 bases at J, with 19 bases in the middle. This CDR3 region has 17 residues. Per the germline V gene, CDR1 is MNHNS and CDR2 is SASEGT. This chain's CDR3 is CASSSEGKGRLNTEAFF. The CDR3 bases are TGTGCCAGCAGTAGCGAGGGCAAAGGACGCCTGAACACTGAAGCTTTCTTT.

This clonotype was observed many times. V and J are TRBV7-2 and TRBJ2-2; the D is unclear. Germline assignment: CDR1 SGHTA and CDR2 FQGNSA. The V gene lost 3 bases and the J gene lost 4 bases, with 6 bases spanning the gap. The CDR3 is 13 amino acids. CDR3 DNA: TGTGCCAGCAGCTTGAGGTTCACCGGGGAGCTGTTTTTT. Translated, it gives CASSLRFTGELFF.

This clonotype was counted at least ten times. The V gene is TRBV28, the J gene TRBJ1-2; D gene uncertain. The germline gives CDR1 MDHEN, CDR2 SYDVKM. With 4 bases removed from V and 6 bases from J, the gap between germline ends came to 18 bases. The CDR3 loop spans 15 amino acids. CDR3 DNA: TGTGCCAGCAGTTGGGTAGGCCGGCTGTTTCATGGCTACACCTTC. It is translated as CASSWVGRLFHGYTF.

V is TRBV7-6 and J is TRBJ2-2; TRBD1 might be the D (7 bases). This CDR3 has 14 residues. Trimming left V 10 bases short and J 0 bases short, with 12 bases between. Germline V gives CDR1 SGHVS, CDR2 FNYEAQ. CDR3 bases: TGTGCCATCAGGGGGGACGCGAACACCGGGGAGCTGTTTTTT. Its translation is CAIRGDANTGELFF.

This clonotype was seen at least ten times. The chain combines TRBV20-1 with TRBJ2-2, with TRBD2 matching 8 bases. The CDR3 is 15 residues long. V lost 1 base to trimming and J lost 1 base; unmatched junction nucleotides: 2. Germline V gene sequence: CDR1 DFQATT, CDR2 SNEGSKA (reference sequence). The CDR3 is CSARVAGRNTGELFF. The CDR3 DNA reads TGCAGTGCTAGAGTAGCGGGGAGGAACACCGGGGAGCTGTTTTTT.

This clonotype showed up just a few times. The chain carries TRBV6-2 or TRBV6-3 and TRBJ2-7; D remains ambiguous. Germline V gives CDR1 MNHEY, CDR2 SVGEGT. The ends were cut back, 0 bases at V and 1 base at J, with 10 bases in the middle. The CDR3 runs 15 residues. CDR3 in DNA: TGTGCCAGCAGTTACTCGAGAGGCTTATCCTACGAGCAGTACTTC. Translated, it gives CASSYSRGLSYEQYF.